These T cell receptor beta chains were read from a single sample in a study of identifying expanded T cells in peripheral blood. Sequenced by immunoSEQ multiplex PCR; TCRdb stores in-frame clones only, minus some. The table shows around 100,000 clones, with approximately 88% occurring only once. The specimen sequenced was blood. These receptors all stem from a person aged 18-70 years in good health. The CDR3 runs from the conserved cysteine through the conserved F or W. The order of the fields is V gene, clone size, D gene, J gene, CDR3 DNA, CDR3 protein. A D gene is named only where the DNA matches it firmly. Not every row has a clone size; where given, it reads once, few, many or a size class.

>TRBV9|NA|NA|TRBJ1-4
TGTGCCAGCAGCGTAGAGCCTAATGAAAAACTGTTTTTT
CASSVEPNEKLFF
>TRBV11-3|NA|NA|TRBJ2-1
TGTGCCAGCACCCTAGGGGGGGGGACCTACAATGAGCAGTTCTTC
CASTLGGGTYNEQFF
>TRBV27|NA|TRBD2|TRBJ2-7
TGTGCCAGCAGTTTAGCGGGACTAGCGGGATCCGAGCAGTACTTC
CASSLAGLAGSEQYF
>TRBV7-8|NA|TRBD2|TRBJ2-5
TGTGCCAGCAGCTTACCGGGACTAGCGTGGGAGACCCAGTACTTC
CASSLPGLAWETQYF
>TRBV6-1|NA|NA|TRBJ2-3
TGTGCCAGCAGTGATACCAGGAGGACAGACACAGATACGCAGTATTTT
CASSDTRRTDTDTQYF
>TRBV27|NA|TRBD2|TRBJ2-3
TGTGCCAGCAGTTCACTAGCGGGGGGCACAGATACGCAGTATTTT
CASSSLAGGTDTQYF
>TRBV7-9|NA|NA|TRBJ2-7
TGTGCCAGCAGCCGACAGGATTACGAGCAGTACTTC
CASSRQDYEQYF
>TRBV5-1|NA|NA|TRBJ1-6
TGCGCCAGCAGCTTGGGTTACGGGCTGTCACCCCTCCACTTT
CASSLGYGLSPLHF
>TRBV7-3|NA|NA|TRBJ1-1
TGTGCCAGCAGCCCAGGGGCTTTTTCTGAAGCTTTCTTT
CASSPGAFSEAFF
>TRBV27|few|NA|TRBJ1-1
TGTGCCAGCAGTTTCCTACAGAAGAACACTGAAGCTTTCTTT
CASSFLQKNTEAFF
>TRBV29-1|NA|NA|TRBJ1-3
TGCAGCGTCAAGGATGGCGCTGGAAACACCATATATTTT
CSVKDGAGNTIYF
>TRBV2|NA|NA|TRBJ2-1
TGTGCCAGCAGTGAATTAGAGGGGGTGGTCTACAATGAGCAGTTCTTC
CASSELEGVVYNEQFF
>TRBV7-3|NA|TRBD2|TRBJ2-1
TGTGCCAGCAGCTTATATGGACTAGCGTACAATGAGCAGTTCTTC
CASSLYGLAYNEQFF
>TRBV6-5|NA|TRBD1|TRBJ1-2
TGTGCCAGCAGTTCCAGGGGGATATATAGTGGCTACACCTTC
CASSSRGIYSGYTF
>TRBV6-5|NA|NA|TRBJ1-2
TGTGCCAGCAGTTCCACAGGATTATACACCTTC
CASSSTGLYTF
>TRBV9|NA|NA|TRBJ1-4
TGTGCCAGCAGCGTAGAGGAAGGGCGTGCTAATGAAAAACTGTTTTTT
CASSVEEGRANEKLFF
>TRBV27|NA|NA|TRBJ2-2
TGTGCCAGCAGTTTACCCGCAAGAGGGGAGCTGTTTTTT
CASSLPARGELFF
>TRBV20-1|NA|NA|TRBJ2-3
TGCAGTGCTAGTCAACCAGATACGCAGTATTTT
CSASQPDTQYF
>TRBV2|few|NA|TRBJ1-5
TGTGCCAGCACCGCACAGTCTAGCCAGCCCCAGCATTTT
CASTAQSSQPQHF
>TRBV27|few|NA|TRBJ1-2
TGTGCCAGCAGGGGCAGCCCTAACTATGGCTACACCTTC
CASRGSPNYGYTF
>TRBV4-1|NA|NA|TRBJ2-5
TGCGCCAGCAGCCTGACGTCTGGGACCCAGTACTTC
CASSLTSGTQYF
>TRBV7-2|NA|TRBD2|TRBJ2-4
TGTGCCAGCAGCGCCGGGGGGTCCAAAAACATTCAGTACTTC
CASSAGGSKNIQYF
>TRBV6-6|NA|TRBD1|TRBJ1-2
TGTGCCAGCAGCGGACAGGGAAAGAACTATGGCTACACCTTC
CASSGQGKNYGYTF
>TRBV19|NA|TRBD1|TRBJ1-5
TGTGCCAGTAGTATCGAGGGGGCTGGGTGGCAGCCCCAGCATTTT
CASSIEGAGWQPQHF
>TRBV7-2|once|TRBD1|TRBJ2-1
TGTGCCAGCAGTTCGATCGGACAGGGGATTTTCGATGAGCAGTTCTTC
CASSSIGQGIFDEQFF
>TRBV30|few|NA|TRBJ1-1
TGTGCCTGGAGTGTAGGTCAGTGGTCAGGGAACACTGAAGCTTTCTTT
CAWSVGQWSGNTEAFF
>TRBV5-6|NA|NA|TRBJ2-3
TGTGCCAGCAGCTTGGGTCCCAGGAGGGGGGGCACAGATACGCAGTATTTT
CASSLGPRRGGTDTQYF
>TRBV6-5|NA|NA|TRBJ1-1
TGTGCCAGCAGCCAGGGACACCTGAACACTGAAGCTTTCTTT
CASSQGHLNTEAFF
>TRBV19|NA|TRBD1|TRBJ2-1
TGTGCCAGTAGTATGGGACAGCGCCACAATGAGCAGTTCTTC
CASSMGQRHNEQFF
>TRBV29-1|NA|NA|TRBJ1-2
TGCAGCGTTCCCGACCCGTATGGGAGGGGTAACTATGGCTACACCTTC
CSVPDPYGRGNYGYTF
>TRBV6-5|once|TRBD1|TRBJ1-6
TGTGCCAGCAGTACCCGACAGGGGGCTTCTTCACCCCTCCACTTT
CASSTRQGASSPLHF
>TRBV9|NA|TRBD2|TRBJ2-1
TGTGCCAGCAGCCTTGCAGCGGGAGGGCCCTCGGATGAGCAGTTCTTC
CASSLAAGGPSDEQFF
>TRBV4-2|NA|NA|TRBJ2-5
TGTGCCAGCAGCCAACTTGGGACCGAAGGTTGGCGGACCCAGTACTTC
CASSQLGTEGWRTQYF
>TRBV5-1|NA|TRBD1|TRBJ1-1
TGCGCCAGCAGCCCTGACAGGGGGCTTGGAGCTTTCTTT
CASSPDRGLGAFF
>TRBV14|NA|NA|TRBJ2-6
TGTGCCAGCAGCCAAGATTTGGTGGGATTCTCTGGGGCCAACGTCCTGACTTTC
CASSQDLVGFSGANVLTF
>TRBV6-1|NA|TRBD1|TRBJ2-3
TGTGCCAGCAGTGAACCCCGGACAGGGGAATTATTAAGAGATACGCAGTATTTT
CASSEPRTGELLRDTQYF
>TRBV14|NA|NA|TRBJ1-2
TGTGCCAGCAGCCCGACGGGGAACTATGGCTACACCTTC
CASSPTGNYGYTF
>TRBV15|NA|NA|TRBJ2-3
TGTGCCACCAGCAGGGTTGCCCTTCGGGGGTCCACAGATACGCAGTATTTT
CATSRVALRGSTDTQYF
>TRBV5-4|NA|TRBD1|TRBJ2-3
TGTGCCAGCAGCTCTCGACAGGGAACTAGCACAGATACGCAGTATTTT
CASSSRQGTSTDTQYF
>TRBV10-3|NA|NA|TRBJ1-5
TGTGCCATCAGTCCCATCACAGGTGGTCAGCCCCAGCATTTT
CAISPITGGQPQHF
>TRBV7-3|NA|TRBD1|TRBJ1-1
TGTGCCAGCAGCCCGATGGGACAGGGGAACACTGAAGCTTTCTTT
CASSPMGQGNTEAFF
>TRBV6-1|NA|TRBD2|TRBJ2-7
TGTGCCAGCAGTGCCTTAGCGGGATACGAGCAGTACTTC
CASSALAGYEQYF
>TRBV11-2|once|TRBD2|TRBJ2-7
TGTGCCAGCAGCTTAGATCTAGCGGCCTACGAGCAGTACTTC
CASSLDLAAYEQYF
>TRBV4-1|few|TRBD1|TRBJ1-4
TGCGCCAGCAGACCCCAAAGACAGGGACTGAAACTGTTTTTT
CASRPQRQGLKLFF
>TRBV21-1|NA|NA|TRBJ1-5
TGTGCCAGCAGCAAAAGGGGAGAAGGGCGGACACTGATTAGCAATCAGCCCCAGCATTTT
CASSKRGEGRTLISNQPQHF
>TRBV6-5|NA|NA|TRBJ2-4
TGTGCCAGCAGTTACTCAATCAAAAACATTCAGTACTTC
CASSYSIKNIQYF
>TRBV6-1|NA|TRBD1|TRBJ2-3
TGTGCCAGCAGGGTTACAGGGGGTAGCACAGATACGCAGTATTTT
CASRVTGGSTDTQYF
>TRBV19|NA|TRBD1|TRBJ1-2
TGTGCCAGTAGTATTGGGACAGGGGGAATGACTAACTATGGCTACACCTTC
CASSIGTGGMTNYGYTF
>TRBV2|NA|NA|TRBJ1-1
TGTGCCAGCAGCCAGAGAGGGGGGAACACTGAAGCTTTCTTT
CASSQRGGNTEAFF
>TRBV21-1|NA|NA|TRBJ2-6
TGTGCCAGCAGCAAGGGCGGAAGCTCTGGGGCCAACGTCCTGACTTTC
CASSKGGSSGANVLTF
>TRBV5-5|NA|NA|TRBJ2-5
TGTGCCAGCAGCTTACAGCAAGAGACCCAGTACTTC
CASSLQQETQYF
>TRBV2|few|NA|TRBJ2-5
TGTGCCAGCAGCGCGACAGACCAAGAGACCCAGTACTTC
CASSATDQETQYF
>TRBV6-5|NA|NA|TRBJ1-5
TGTGCCAGCAGTACGGGTAGCAATCAGCCCCAGCATTTT
CASSTGSNQPQHF
>TRBV2|NA|TRBD1|TRBJ1-6
TGTGCCAGCAGTGACTCGACAGGGGATAATTCACCCCTCCACTTT
CASSDSTGDNSPLHF
>TRBV9|NA|TRBD2|TRBJ2-1
TGTGCCAGCAGCATACGGACTAGCGGATACAATGAGCAGTTCTTC
CASSIRTSGYNEQFF
>TRBV5-1|NA|NA|TRBJ2-2
TGCGCCAGCAGCTTGAAACCGGCGAACACCGGGGAGCTGTTTTTT
CASSLKPANTGELFF
>TRBV19|NA|NA|TRBJ2-7
TGTGCCAGTAGTATAGACGACGGGGGCTACTACGAGCAGTACTTC
CASSIDDGGYYEQYF
>TRBV5-1|NA|NA|TRBJ1-2
TGCGCCAGCAGCTTGGTTGGTTGGGACGGGGGAGCTAACTATGGCTACACCTTC
CASSLVGWDGGANYGYTF